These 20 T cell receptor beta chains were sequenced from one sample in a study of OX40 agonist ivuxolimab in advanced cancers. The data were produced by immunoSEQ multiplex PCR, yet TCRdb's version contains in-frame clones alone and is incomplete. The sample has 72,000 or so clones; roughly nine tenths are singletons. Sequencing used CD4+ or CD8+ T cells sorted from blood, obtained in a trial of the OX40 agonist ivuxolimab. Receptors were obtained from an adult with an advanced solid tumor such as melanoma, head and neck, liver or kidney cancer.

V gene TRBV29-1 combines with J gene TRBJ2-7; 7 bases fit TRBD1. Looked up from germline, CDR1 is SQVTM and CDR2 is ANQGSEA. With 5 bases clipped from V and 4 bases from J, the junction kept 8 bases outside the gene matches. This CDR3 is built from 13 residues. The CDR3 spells CSVNTGERYEQYF. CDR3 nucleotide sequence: TGCAGCGTTAATACAGGGGAGAGGTACGAGCAGTACTTC.

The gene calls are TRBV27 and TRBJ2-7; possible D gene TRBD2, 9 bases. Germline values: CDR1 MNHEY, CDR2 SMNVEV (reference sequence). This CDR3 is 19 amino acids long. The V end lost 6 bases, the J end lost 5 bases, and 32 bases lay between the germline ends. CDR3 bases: TGTGCCAGCAGGGAGAGGGAGGACAGGGCTGCGGGAGGGGCCCACGAGCAGTACTTC. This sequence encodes CASREREDRAAGGAHEQYF.

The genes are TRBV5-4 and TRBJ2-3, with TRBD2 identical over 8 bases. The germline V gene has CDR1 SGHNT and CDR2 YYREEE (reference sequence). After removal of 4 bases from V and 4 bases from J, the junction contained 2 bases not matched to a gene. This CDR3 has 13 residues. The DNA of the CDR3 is TGTGCCAGCAGCCCGGGACTAGCAGATACGCAGTATTTT. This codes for CASSPGLADTQYF.

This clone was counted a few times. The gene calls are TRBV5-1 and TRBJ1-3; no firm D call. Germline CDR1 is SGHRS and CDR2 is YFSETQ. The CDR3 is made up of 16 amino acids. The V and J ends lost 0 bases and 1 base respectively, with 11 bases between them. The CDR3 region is CASSLDFIASGNTIYF. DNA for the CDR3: TGCGCCAGCAGCTTGGACTTTATTGCATCTGGAAACACCATATATTTT.

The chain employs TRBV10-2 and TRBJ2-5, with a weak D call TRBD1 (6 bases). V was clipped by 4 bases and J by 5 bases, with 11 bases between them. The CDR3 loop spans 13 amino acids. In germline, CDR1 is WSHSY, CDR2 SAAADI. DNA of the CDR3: TGCGCCAGCAGTGGAAACAGGGTCGAGACCCAGTACTTC. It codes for CASSGNRVETQYF.

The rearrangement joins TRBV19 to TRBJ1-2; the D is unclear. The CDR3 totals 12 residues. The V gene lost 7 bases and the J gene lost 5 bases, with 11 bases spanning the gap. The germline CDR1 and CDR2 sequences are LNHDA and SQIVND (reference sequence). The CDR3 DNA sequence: TGTGCCAGTACTGTAGGAGGGTATGGCTACACCTTC. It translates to CASTVGGYGYTF.

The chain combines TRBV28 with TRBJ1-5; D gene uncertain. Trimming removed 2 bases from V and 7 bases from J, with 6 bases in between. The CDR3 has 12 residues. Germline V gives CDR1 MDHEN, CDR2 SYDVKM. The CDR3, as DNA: TGTGCCAGCAGTTTAAGGGCACAGCCCCAGCATTTT. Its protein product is CASSLRAQPQHF.

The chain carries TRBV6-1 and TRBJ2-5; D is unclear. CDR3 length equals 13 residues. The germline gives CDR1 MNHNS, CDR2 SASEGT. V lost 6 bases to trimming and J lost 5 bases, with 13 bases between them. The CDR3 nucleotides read TGTGCCAGCAGGTGGTCCTTTCCGGAGACCCAGTACTTC. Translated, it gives CASRWSFPETQYF.

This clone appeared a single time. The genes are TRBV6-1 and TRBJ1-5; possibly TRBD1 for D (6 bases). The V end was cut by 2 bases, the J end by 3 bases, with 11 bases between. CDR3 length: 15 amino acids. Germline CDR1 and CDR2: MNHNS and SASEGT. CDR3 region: CASSEPTGYNQPQHF. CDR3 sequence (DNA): TGTGCCAGCAGTGAACCCACAGGGTACAATCAGCCCCAGCATTTT.

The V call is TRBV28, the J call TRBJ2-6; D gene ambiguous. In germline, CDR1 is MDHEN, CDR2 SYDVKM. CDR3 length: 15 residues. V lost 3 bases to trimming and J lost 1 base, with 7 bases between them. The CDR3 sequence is CASSLHTSGANVLTF. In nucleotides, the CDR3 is TGTGCCAGCAGTTTGCACACTTCTGGGGCCAACGTCCTGACTTTC.

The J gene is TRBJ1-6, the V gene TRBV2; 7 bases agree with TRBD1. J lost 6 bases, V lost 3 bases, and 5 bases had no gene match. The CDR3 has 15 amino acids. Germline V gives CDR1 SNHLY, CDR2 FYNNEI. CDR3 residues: CASSEQQGFNSPLHF. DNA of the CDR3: TGTGCCAGCAGTGAGCAACAGGGGTTTAATTCACCCCTCCACTTT.

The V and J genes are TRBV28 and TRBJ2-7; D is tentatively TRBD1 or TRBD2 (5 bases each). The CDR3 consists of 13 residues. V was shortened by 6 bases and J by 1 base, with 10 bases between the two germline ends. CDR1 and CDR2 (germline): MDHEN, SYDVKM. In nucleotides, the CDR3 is TGTGCCAGCAGAGTGGGGGTGTCCTACGAGCAGTACTTC. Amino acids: CASRVGVSYEQYF.

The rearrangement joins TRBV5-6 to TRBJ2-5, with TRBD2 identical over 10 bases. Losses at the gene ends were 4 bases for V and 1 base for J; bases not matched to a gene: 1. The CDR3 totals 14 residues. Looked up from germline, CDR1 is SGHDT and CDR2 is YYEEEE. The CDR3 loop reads CASSRLAGQETQYF. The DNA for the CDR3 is TGTGCCAGCAGCCGACTAGCGGGCCAAGAGACCCAGTACTTC.

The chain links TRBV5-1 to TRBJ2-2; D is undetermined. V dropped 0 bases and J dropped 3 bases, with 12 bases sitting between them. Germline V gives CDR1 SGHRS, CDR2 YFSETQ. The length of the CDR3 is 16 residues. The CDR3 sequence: CASSLDEVRYTGELFF. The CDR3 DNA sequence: TGCGCCAGCAGCTTGGACGAGGTTCGCTACACCGGGGAGCTGTTTTTT.

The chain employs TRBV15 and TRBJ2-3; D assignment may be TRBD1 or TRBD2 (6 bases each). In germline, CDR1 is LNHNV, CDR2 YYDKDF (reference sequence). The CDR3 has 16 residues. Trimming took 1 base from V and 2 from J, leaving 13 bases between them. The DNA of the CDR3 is TGTGCCACCAGCAGAGGGCGGGACACCGTCACAGATACGCAGTATTTT. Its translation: CATSRGRDTVTDTQYF.

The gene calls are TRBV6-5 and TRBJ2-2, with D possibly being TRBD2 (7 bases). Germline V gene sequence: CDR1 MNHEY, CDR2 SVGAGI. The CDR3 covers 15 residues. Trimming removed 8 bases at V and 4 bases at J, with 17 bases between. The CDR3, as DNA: TGTGCCAGCGCTGGGGGGGGGCTCTCCACCGGGGAGCTGTTTTTT. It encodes CASAGGGLSTGELFF.

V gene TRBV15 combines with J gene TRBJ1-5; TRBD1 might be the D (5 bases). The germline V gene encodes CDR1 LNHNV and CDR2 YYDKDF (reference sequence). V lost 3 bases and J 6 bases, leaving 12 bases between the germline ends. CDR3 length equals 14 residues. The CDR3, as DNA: TGTGCCACCAGCAGTGGGACTGTTGGTCAGCCCCAGCATTTT. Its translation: CATSSGTVGQPQHF.

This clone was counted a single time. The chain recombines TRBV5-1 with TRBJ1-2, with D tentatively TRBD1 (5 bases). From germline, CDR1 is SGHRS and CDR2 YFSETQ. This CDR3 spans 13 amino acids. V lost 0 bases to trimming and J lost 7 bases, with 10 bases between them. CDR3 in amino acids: CASSLGRGSGYTF. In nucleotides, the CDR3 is TGCGCCAGCAGCTTGGGGAGGGGATCTGGCTACACCTTC. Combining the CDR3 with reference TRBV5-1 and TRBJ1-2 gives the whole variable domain KAGVTQTPRYLIKTRGQQVTLSCSPISGHRSVSWYQQTPGQGLQFLFEYFSETQRNKGNFPGRFSGRQFSNSRSEMNVSTLELGDSALYLCASSLGRGSGYTFGSGTRLTVV.

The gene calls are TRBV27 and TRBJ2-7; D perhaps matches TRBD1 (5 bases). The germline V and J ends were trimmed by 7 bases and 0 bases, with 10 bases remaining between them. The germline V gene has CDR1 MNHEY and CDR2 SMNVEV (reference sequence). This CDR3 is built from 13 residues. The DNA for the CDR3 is TGTGCCAGCAAACAACAGGTCTCCTACGAGCAGTACTTC. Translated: CASKQQVSYEQYF.

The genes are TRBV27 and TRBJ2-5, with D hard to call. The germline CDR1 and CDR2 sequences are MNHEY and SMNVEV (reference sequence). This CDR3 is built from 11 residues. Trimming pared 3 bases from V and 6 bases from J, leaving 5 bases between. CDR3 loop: CASSLGKTQYF. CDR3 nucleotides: TGTGCCAGCAGTTTGGGGAAGACCCAGTACTTC.